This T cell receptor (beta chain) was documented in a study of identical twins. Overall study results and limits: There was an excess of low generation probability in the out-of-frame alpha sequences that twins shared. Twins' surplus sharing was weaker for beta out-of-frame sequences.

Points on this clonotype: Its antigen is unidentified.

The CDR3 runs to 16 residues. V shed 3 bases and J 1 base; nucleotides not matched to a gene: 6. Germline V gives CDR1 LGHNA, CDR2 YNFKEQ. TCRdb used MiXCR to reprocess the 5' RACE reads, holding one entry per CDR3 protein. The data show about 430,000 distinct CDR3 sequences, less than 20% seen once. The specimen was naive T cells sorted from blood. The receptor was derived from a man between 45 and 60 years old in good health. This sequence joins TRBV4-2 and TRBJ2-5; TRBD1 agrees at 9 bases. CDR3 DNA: TGTGCCAGCAGCCAGCTACAGGGGGCCTTCCAAGAGACCCAGTACTTC. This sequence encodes CASSQLQGAFQETQYF.